Below are 13 T cell receptor beta chains sequenced from a single sample in a study of blood T cell repertoires in COVID-19. Profiled with immunoSEQ multiplex PCR; TCRdb holds only in-frame clones, not every one. The sample shows some 63,000 clones, roughly 78% of them seen only once. The specimen sequenced was peripheral blood. The source is a human donor in a cohort sampled during active COVID-19.

This clone is a singleton in its sample. The chain employs TRBV3-1 (or the pseudogene TRBV3-2) and TRBJ1-2, with D perhaps matching TRBD1 (5 bases). The V end lost 1 base, the J end lost 2 bases, and 11 bases lay between the germline ends. Per the germline V gene, CDR1 is LGHDT and CDR2 is YNNKEL (reference sequence). CDR3 length equals 15 residues. The DNA for the CDR3 is TGTGCCAGCAGCCAAGGACAGCGCTGGAACTATGGCTACACCTTC. Amino acids: CASSQGQRWNYGYTF.

As regards this clone: A junction end diverges from the germline sequence, so it may reflect a read error. The rearrangement joins TRBV7-8 to TRBJ1-2, with D perhaps TRBD1 (5 bases). There are 12 residues in the CDR3. Germline CDR1 is SGHVS and CDR2 is FQNEAQ. Here the CDR3 reads CASTPYGGTASF. The CDR3 nucleotides read TGTGCCAGCACCCCTTACGGGGGAACCGCTTCCTTC. Full variable domain (rest looked up from reference TRBV7-8 and TRBJ1-2): GAGVSQSPRYKVAKRGQDVALRCDPISGHVSLFWYQQALGQGPEFLTYFQNEAQLDKSGLPSDRFFAERPEGSVSTLKIQRTQQEDSAVYLCASTPYGGTASFGSGTRLTVV.

In its sample, this clone was seen once. The chain joins TRBV30 to TRBJ1-5; 8 positions match TRBD1. Per the germline V gene, CDR1 is GTSNPN and CDR2 is SVGIG (reference sequence). With 2 bases clipped from V and 7 bases from J, the junction kept 10 bases outside the gene matches. The CDR3 has 15 residues. For the CDR3, the DNA is TGTGCCTGGAGTCCCGGGACAGGTGTTGGACAGCCCCAGCATTTT. Its protein product is CAWSPGTGVGQPQHF.

This chain joins TRBV7-8 and TRBJ1-3; possibly TRBD1 for D (5 bases). There are 15 residues in the CDR3. Germline V gives CDR1 SGHVS, CDR2 FQNEAQ. V shed 5 bases and J shed 0 bases, with 11 bases lying between them. This CDR3 is CASSRDRSSGNTIYF. Written as DNA, the CDR3 is TGTGCCAGCAGCCGAGACAGAAGCTCTGGAAACACCATATATTTT.

V is TRBV30 and J is TRBJ2-2, with D possibly TRBD1 on 6 matching bases. Germline-derived CDR1 and CDR2 are GTSNPN and SVGIG (reference sequence). With 4 bases removed from V and 2 bases from J, the gap between germline ends came to 11 bases. This CDR3 spans 14 amino acids. The CDR3 region is CAWTPGVNTGELFF. Here the CDR3 DNA reads TGTGCCTGGACCCCAGGGGTTAACACCGGGGAGCTGTTTTTT.

This clone was recorded a few times. The chain recombines TRBV19 with TRBJ2-1; a weak D match, TRBD2 (5 bases). From germline, CDR1 is LNHDA and CDR2 SQIVND (reference sequence). The CDR3 sequence is 12 residues long. The V end lost 4 bases, the J end lost 8 bases, and 9 bases lay between the germline ends. The CDR3 sequence is CASSSRLHEQFF. The CDR3 bases are TGTGCCAGTAGTAGCCGACTACATGAGCAGTTCTTC.

The CDR3 coding sequence is TGTGCCAGCAGCCTTGACAGCTCTTTCACAGATACGCAGTATTTT. The encoded protein is CASSLDSSFTDTQYF. This chain joins TRBV6-5 and TRBJ2-3, with TRBD1 as a possible D gene (5 bases). The CDR3 covers 15 residues. CDR1 is MNHEY and CDR2 is SVGAGI in the germline V gene. V lost 6 bases and J 2 bases, leaving 15 bases between the germline ends.

The chain carries TRBV4-1 and TRBJ2-3; 10 nucleotides agree with TRBD1. Germline-derived CDR1 and CDR2 are MGHRA and YSYEKL. V lost 1 base and J lost 3; bases outside the gene matches: 10. The CDR3 is 18 residues long. Here the CDR3 DNA reads TGCGCCAGCAGCCAAGTATTTTACGGGACAGGGGCAACAGATACGCAGTATTTT. The encoded protein is CASSQVFYGTGATDTQYF.

The chain uses TRBV6-5 and TRBJ2-7, with 10 nucleotides matching TRBD1. The J segment lost 2 bases and the V segment lost 6 bases, leaving 7 bases of the junction unmatched. The CDR3 is 15 amino acids. CDR1 is MNHEY, CDR2 SVGAGI, per germline. The CDR3 DNA follows: TGTGCCAGCAGCGTTAGGGGACAGGGGACCTACGAGCAGTACTTC. Its translation is CASSVRGQGTYEQYF.

This clone was counted at least ten times. The chain links TRBV9 to TRBJ2-7, with unresolved D. Trimming took 4 bases from V and 7 from J, leaving 12 bases between them. The germline gives CDR1 SGDLS, CDR2 YYNGEE. This CDR3 has 12 residues. The CDR3 reads CASSPPSGEQYF. In DNA form, the CDR3 reads TGTGCCAGCAGCCCCCCATCCGGGGAGCAGTACTTC.

V usage is TRBV6-5 and J usage is TRBJ2-2; D is possibly TRBD1 (5 bases). CDR1 and CDR2 (germline): MNHEY, SVGAGI. Trimming cost V 10 bases and J 2 bases, with 11 bases left between them. The CDR3 totals 13 residues. The CDR3 here is CATLTGNTGELFF. DNA of the CDR3: TGTGCCACCCTTACAGGAAACACCGGGGAGCTGTTTTTT.

J is TRBJ2-7 and V is TRBV7-6; 11 nucleotides agree with TRBD1. This CDR3 contains 14 residues. Germline V gene sequence: CDR1 SGHVS, CDR2 FNYEAQ. The junction had 1 base not matched to a gene; V was cut back by 5 bases and J by 1 base. This CDR3 reads CASSGDRGSYEQYF. As DNA, the CDR3 is TGTGCCAGCAGCGGGGACAGGGGGTCCTACGAGCAGTACTTC.

The V call is TRBV28, the J call TRBJ2-3; TRBD2 is a possible D gene (6 bases). Trimming took 5 bases from V and 0 from J, leaving 15 bases between them. Per the germline V gene, CDR1 is MDHEN and CDR2 is SYDVKM. The CDR3 contains 16 residues. As DNA, the CDR3 is TGTGCCAGCAGTCAGTCCGGGGGAGCTAGCACAGATACGCAGTATTTT. This encodes CASSQSGGASTDTQYF.